This record concerns one T cell receptor beta chain sequence. Only in-frame clones appear in the TCRdb table, and some are missing; sequencing was by immunoSEQ multiplex PCR. Of 45,000 to 55,000 clones listed, about four fifths are singletons. This entry comes from a study of T cell clones after liver transplantation. Germline V CDR1 and CDR2: SGDLS, YYNGEE. The length of the CDR3 is 15 residues. Trimming removed 7 bases from V and 0 bases from J; junction bases left unmatched: 7. Sequences were derived from CD4+ T cells from blood, sampled before liver transplant. The rearrangement links TRBV9 to TRBJ1-3, with 7 bases aligning to TRBD1. The TCR was taken from a human donor who received a liver transplant. The CDR3 DNA is TGTGCCAGCGAGAAAGGGGACAGCTCTGGAAACACCATATATTTT. This gives the protein CASEKGDSSGNTIYF.